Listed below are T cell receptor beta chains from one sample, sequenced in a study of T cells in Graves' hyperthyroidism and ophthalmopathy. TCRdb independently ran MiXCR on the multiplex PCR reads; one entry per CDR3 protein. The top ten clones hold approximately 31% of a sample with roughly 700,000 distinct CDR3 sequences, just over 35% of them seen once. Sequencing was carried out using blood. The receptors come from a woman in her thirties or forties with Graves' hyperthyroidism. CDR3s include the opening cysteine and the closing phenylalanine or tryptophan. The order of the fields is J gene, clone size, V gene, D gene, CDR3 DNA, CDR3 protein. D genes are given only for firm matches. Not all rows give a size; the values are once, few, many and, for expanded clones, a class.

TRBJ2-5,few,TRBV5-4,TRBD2,TGTGCCAGCAGCGGCGGCGGCGGGGGTGGAGAGACCCAGTACTTC,CASSGGGGGGETQYF
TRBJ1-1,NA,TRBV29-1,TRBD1,TGCAGCGTTGTCCCAGGGACAGGGCAAGCTTTCTTT,CSVVPGTGQAFF
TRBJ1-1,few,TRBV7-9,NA,TGTGCCAGCAGCCAAGCCGTCCGCCGCACTGAAGCTTTCTTT,CASSQAVRRTEAFF
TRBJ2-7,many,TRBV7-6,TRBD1,TGTGCCAGCAGCTTAGGCGTGACAGGGCCCTACGAGCAGTACTTC,CASSLGVTGPYEQYF
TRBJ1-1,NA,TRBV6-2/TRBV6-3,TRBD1,TGTGCCAGCAGTTACCTCGAACAGGGGAGGCGGTCAAGGAACACTGAAGCTTTCTTT,CASSYLEQGRRSRNTEAFF
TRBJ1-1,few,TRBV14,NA,TGTGCCAGCAGCCAAGTTTACGGCAGTGAAGCTTTCTTT,CASSQVYGSEAFF
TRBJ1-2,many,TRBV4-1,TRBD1,TGCGCCAGCAGAGGTCCGGGACAGGGTGACTATGGCTACACCTTC,CASRGPGQGDYGYTF
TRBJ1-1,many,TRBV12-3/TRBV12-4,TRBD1,TGTGCCAGCAGTAAAGACAGGGCGACCACTGAAGCTTTCTTT,CASSKDRATTEAFF
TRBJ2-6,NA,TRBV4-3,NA,TGCGCCAGCAGCGACTACCTAGGGGTTTTC,CASSDYLGVF
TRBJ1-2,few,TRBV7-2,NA,TGCGCCAGCAGCCAAGATCATTCTGCAGACAACTATGGCTACACCTTC,CASSQDHSADNYGYTF
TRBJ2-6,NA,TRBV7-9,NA,TGTGCCAGCAGCTTTCCCGGCCAGCCCTCTGGGGCCAACGTCCTGACTTTC,CASSFPGQPSGANVLTF
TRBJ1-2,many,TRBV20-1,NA,TGCAGTGCCGGGACCGAGTATGGCTACACCTTC,CSAGTEYGYTF
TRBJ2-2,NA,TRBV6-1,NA,TGTGCCAGCAGTTACCAATCTGGGGGCACCGGGGAGCTGTTTTTT,CASSYQSGGTGELFF
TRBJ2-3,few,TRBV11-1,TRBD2,TGTGCCAGCAGCTTTCCGGCGGGGGGTGGAACAGATACGCAGTATTTT,CASSFPAGGGTDTQYF
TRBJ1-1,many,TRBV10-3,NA,TGTGCCATCAGGGGTTGGGACACTGAAGCTTTCTTT,CAIRGWDTEAFF
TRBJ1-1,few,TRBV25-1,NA,TGTGCCAGCAGTCACCCGGCGGCCTCCACTGAAGCTTTCTTT,CASSHPAASTEAFF
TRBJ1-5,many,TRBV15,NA,TGTGCCACCAGCACCGGGGAGGGTCAGCCCCAGCATTTT,CATSTGEGQPQHF
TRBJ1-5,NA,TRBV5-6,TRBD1,TGTGCCAGCAGCTTGAGGGACAGGGGGCGCGGGAGCAATCAGCCCCAGCATTTT,CASSLRDRGRGSNQPQHF
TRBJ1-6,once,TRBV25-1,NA,TGCGCCAGCAGCCAAGATATTGGGCCGGGGTATAATTCACCCCTCCACTTT,CASSQDIGPGYNSPLHF
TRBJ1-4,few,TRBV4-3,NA,TGCGCCAGCAGCCAGGCAGGGTCTTCCGAAAAACTGTTTTTT,CASSQAGSSEKLFF
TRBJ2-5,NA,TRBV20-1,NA,TGCAGTGCTATGGGTACTAGAGAGACCCAGTACTTC,CSAMGTRETQYF
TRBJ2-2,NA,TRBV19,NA,TGTGCCAGTAGTGCCTCCATCTCGACCGGGGAGCTGTTTTTT,CASSASISTGELFF
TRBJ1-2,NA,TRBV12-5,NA,TGTGCTAGTGGTTTGGGGACGGAGAACTATGGCTACACCTTC,CASGLGTENYGYTF
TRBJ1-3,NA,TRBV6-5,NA,TGTGCCAGCAAGACGTTTGGCTCTGGAAACACCATATATTTT,CASKTFGSGNTIYF
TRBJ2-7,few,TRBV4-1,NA,TGCGCCAGCAGCCAAGGACAGGCTACCTACGAGCAGTACTTC,CASSQGQATYEQYF
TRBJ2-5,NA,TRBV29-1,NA,TGCAGCGTTGAAGATATAACCGCGGAGGAAAAGTTGGAGACCCAGTACTTC,CSVEDITAEEKLETQYF
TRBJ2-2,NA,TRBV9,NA,TGTGCCAGCAGCGCCAGGGGTACCACCGGGGAGCTGCTTTTC,CASSARGTTGELLF
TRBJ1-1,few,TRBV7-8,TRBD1,TGTGCCAGCAGCCGCACAGGGGGTACCGTGAACACTGAAGCTTTCTTT,CASSRTGGTVNTEAFF
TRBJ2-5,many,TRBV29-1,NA,TGCAGCGTTCAGGGGAGCATTACTCAAGAGACCCAGTACTTC,CSVQGSITQETQYF
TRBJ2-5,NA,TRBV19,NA,TGTGCCGGTAGTTCAAGCCGGGACGAGACCCAGTACTTC,CAGSSSRDETQYF
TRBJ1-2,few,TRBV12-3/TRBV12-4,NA,TGTGCCAGCAGTTTAACGCAGGGAGCTAACTATGGCTACACCTTC,CASSLTQGANYGYTF
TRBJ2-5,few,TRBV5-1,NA,TGCGCCAGCAGCTTGGCCGACAGGCCAGGAGAGACCCAGTACTTC,CASSLADRPGETQYF
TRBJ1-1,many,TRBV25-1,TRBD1,TGTGCCAGCAGGGCGGGGCTACGACAGGGCAAATGGCCGATCACTGAAGCTTTCTTT,CASRAGLRQGKWPITEAFF
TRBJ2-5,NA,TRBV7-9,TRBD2,TGTGCCAGCAGCTTCGTGGGACTAGTTTCGGAGACCCAGTACTTC,CASSFVGLVSETQYF
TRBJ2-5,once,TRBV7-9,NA,TGTGCCAGCCAGCTAGAAGAGACCCAGTACTTC,CASQLEETQYF
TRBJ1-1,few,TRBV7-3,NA,TGTGCCAGCAGCTTAAGCCACACCTCGTGGGCTGAAGCTTTCTTT,CASSLSHTSWAEAFF
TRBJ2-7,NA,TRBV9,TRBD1,TGTGCCAGCAGCCCGAGGGTTACCGGGACAGGGGGGAGGGACGAGCAGTACTTC,CASSPRVTGTGGRDEQYF